The next 16 T cell receptor beta chains were all read from a single sample in a study of blood T cell repertoires in COVID-19. TCRdb keeps only in-frame clones here, not all; method: immunoSEQ multiplex PCR. The sample holds about 150,000 clones, about 83% seen once. Material: peripheral blood. Receptors were obtained from a woman of 80 years or more with COVID-19, enrolled during active disease.

This sequence joins TRBV10-3 and TRBJ1-1, with D maybe TRBD1 (5 bases). Trimming shortened V by 10 bases and J by 1 base, and 10 bases separated the two germline ends. Germline lookup yields CDR1 ENHRY and CDR2 SYGVKD. There are 12 residues in the CDR3. CDR3 sequence (DNA): TGTGCCAGCGGGGCGGCGAACACTGAAGCTTTCTTT. Translated, it gives CASGAANTEAFF.

This chain links TRBV7-2 with TRBJ1-3; D remains unclear. V was pared by 1 base and J by 2 bases, with 9 bases between. Germline-derived CDR1 and CDR2 are SGHTA and FQGNSA. CDR3 length: 15 amino acids. CDR3 bases: TGTGCCAGCAGCTTAGGACATACAGCTGGAAACACCATATATTTT. Protein: CASSLGHTAGNTIYF. Based on the CDR3 plus reference TRBV7-2 and TRBJ1-3, the full variable domain is GAGVSQSPSNKVTEKGKDVELRCDPISGHTALYWYRQSLGQGLEFLIYFQGNSAPDKSGLPSDRFSAERTGGSVSTLTIQRTQQEDSAVYLCASSLGHTAGNTIYFGEGSWLTVV.

The chain joins TRBV7-2 to TRBJ1-6; D possibly corresponds to TRBD1 (6 bases). V was trimmed by 5 bases and J by 4 bases, leaving 9 bases between them. The CDR3 totals 14 residues. Germline loops: CDR1 SGHTA, CDR2 FQGNSA. The CDR3 DNA is TGTGCCAGCAGCCCACAGGGTTATAATTCACCCCTCCACTTT. Translation: CASSPQGYNSPLHF. Filled out from reference TRBV7-2 and TRBJ1-6, the complete variable domain reads GAGVSQSPSNKVTEKGKDVELRCDPISGHTALYWYRQSLGQGLEFLIYFQGNSAPDKSGLPSDRFSAERTGGSVSTLTIQRTQQEDSAVYLCASSPQGYNSPLHFGNGTRLTVT.

The CDR3: CSVRTGGNTEAFF. CDR3 DNA: TGCAGCGTTCGGACAGGGGGGAACACTGAAGCTTTCTTT. This chain uses TRBV29-1 with TRBJ1-1; 10 positions match TRBD1. CDR1 and CDR2 (germline): SQVTM, ANQGSEA. V was pared by 5 bases and J by 1 base, with 1 base of the junction left unmatched. CDR3 length: 13 amino acids.

The rearrangement joins TRBV5-6 to TRBJ2-5, with D maybe TRBD2 (5 bases). The CDR3 covers 13 residues. Germline CDR1 SGHDT, CDR2 YYEEEE. Trimming cost V 7 bases and J 0 bases, with 10 bases left between them. The CDR3 reads CASGQLDQETQYF. The CDR3 DNA is TGTGCCAGCGGTCAACTAGACCAAGAGACCCAGTACTTC. Together with reference TRBV5-6 and TRBJ2-5, the CDR3 gives the full variable domain: DAGVTQSPTHLIKTRGQQVTLRCSPKSGHDTVSWYQQALGQGPQFIFQYYEEEERQRGNFPDRFSGHQFPNYSSELNVNALLLGDSALYLCASGQLDQETQYFGPGTRLLVL.

The chain couples TRBV18 to TRBJ2-7; 7 positions agree with TRBD1. The length of the CDR3 is 13 residues. The trim removed 4 bases at V and 3 bases at J, leaving 3 bases unmatched. From germline, CDR1 is KGHSH and CDR2 LQKENI. CDR3 coding DNA: TGTGCCAGCTCACTGGACAGGATCTACGAGCAGTACTTC. This codes for CASSLDRIYEQYF.

The chain links TRBV12-5 to TRBJ2-1; 7 nucleotides align to TRBD2. CDR1 LGHNT and CDR2 FRNRAP come from the germline V gene. This CDR3 spans 15 amino acids. After removal of 2 bases from V and 3 bases from J, the junction contained 4 bases not matched to a gene. The CDR3 region has the DNA TGTGCTAGTGGTTTGTCCCGGACTAGCTACAATGAGCAGTTCTTC. Its protein product is CASGLSRTSYNEQFF. The full variable domain, rest sourced from reference TRBV12-5 and TRBJ2-1, is DARVTQTPRHKVTEMGQEVTMRCQPILGHNTVFWYRQTMMQGLELLAYFRNRAPLDDSGMPKDRFSAEMPDATLATLKIQPSEPRDSAVYFCASGLSRTSYNEQFFGPGTRLTVL.

The chain carries TRBV2 and TRBJ2-5; tentatively, D is TRBD2 (5 bases). V was shortened by 6 bases and J by 3 bases, with 11 bases between the two germline ends. This CDR3 comprises 13 residues. Germline lookup yields CDR1 SNHLY and CDR2 FYNNEI. The CDR3 sequence is CASSPGSEETQYF. The CDR3 coding sequence is TGTGCCAGCAGCCCGGGATCAGAAGAGACCCAGTACTTC.

This clone turned up a few times. The chain links TRBV4-2 to TRBJ1-6; possibly TRBD1 for D (6 bases). Germline V gene sequence: CDR1 LGHNA, CDR2 YNFKEQ. The CDR3 runs to 17 residues. Trimming took 0 bases from V and 4 from J, leaving 13 bases between them. CDR3: CASSQDVGRGYNSPLHF. In DNA, the CDR3 is TGTGCCAGCAGCCAAGATGTTGGCAGGGGATATAATTCACCCCTCCACTTT.

This chain connects TRBV10-3 to TRBJ2-3; 8 nucleotides agree with TRBD1. From germline, CDR1 is ENHRY and CDR2 SYGVKD. J gave up 6 bases and V 4 bases, and 6 bases lay outside the gene matches. The CDR3 runs to 14 residues. CDR3 sequence (DNA): TGTGCCATCAGTGCGACAGGGGTTGGCGATACGCAGTATTTT. Amino acids: CAISATGVGDTQYF.

The genes are TRBV4-3 and TRBJ1-4; the D is unclear. This CDR3 comprises 15 residues. CDR1 is LGHNA, CDR2 YSLEER, per germline. The V end was cut by 1 base, the J end by 8 bases, with 14 bases between. CDR3 sequence reads: CASSQVLLTGEKLFF. The CDR3 region has the DNA TGCGCCAGCAGCCAAGTCCTCCTTACCGGGGAAAAACTGTTTTTT.

This chain links TRBV2 with TRBJ2-3; TRBD2 matches 7 bases. The V segment lost 4 bases and the J segment 4 bases; nucleotides outside the gene matches: 5. In germline, CDR1 is SNHLY, CDR2 FYNNEI. The CDR3 has 14 amino acids. CDR3 residues: CASSGREKADTQYF. The DNA for the CDR3 is TGTGCCAGCAGTGGGCGGGAGAAGGCAGATACGCAGTATTTT.

The V call is TRBV5-1, the J call TRBJ2-3, with 12 bases that match TRBD2. The CDR3 is made up of 16 amino acids. V lost 3 bases, J lost 0 bases, and 2 bases stayed unmatched. Germline CDR1 reads SGHRS; CDR2 reads YFSETQ. The CDR3 DNA is TGCGCCAGCAGCTCGGGACTAGCGGGTAGCACAGATACGCAGTATTTT. It is translated as CASSSGLAGSTDTQYF.

Note on this clone: Other nucleotide sequences in the sample specify the same CDR3. The rearrangement links TRBV7-9 to TRBJ2-7; 8 bases are a match to TRBD1. V was clipped by 5 bases and J by 4 bases; unmatched bases: 10. The CDR3 totals 15 residues. CDR1 and CDR2 from the germline V gene are SEHNR and FQNEAQ (reference sequence). CDR3 residues: CASSLTDRGGYEQYF. CDR3 in DNA: TGTGCCAGCAGCCTAACAGACAGGGGTGGGTACGAGCAGTACTTC.

The chain employs TRBV11-3 and TRBJ2-1; 14 bases are a match to TRBD2. The CDR3 contains 16 residues. The trim removed 5 bases at V and 6 bases at J, leaving 6 bases unmatched. Germline V lookup: CDR1 SGHNT, CDR2 YENEEA. CDR3 nucleotide sequence: TGTGCCAGCAGCGCCCGACTAGCGGGAGGGTTCAATGAGCAGTTCTTC. It codes for CASSARLAGGFNEQFF.

The genes are TRBV18 and TRBJ2-1; 15 positions agree with TRBD2. CDR1 KGHSH and CDR2 LQKENI come from the germline V gene. The CDR3 runs to 15 residues. V dropped 4 bases and J dropped 8; count of bases not matched to a gene: 3. The chain's CDR3 is CASSLGLAGGYEQFF. The CDR3, as DNA: TGTGCCAGCTCACTGGGACTAGCGGGGGGTTATGAGCAGTTCTTC. Using reference TRBV18 and TRBJ2-1 for the parts outside the CDR3, the full variable domain is NAGVMQNPRHLVRRRGQEARLRCSPMKGHSHVYWYRQLPEEGLKFMVYLQKENIIDESGMPKERFSAEFPKEGPSILRIQQVVRGDSAAYFCASSLGLAGGYEQFFGPGTRLTVL.